The TCR beta chain described here comes from a study of circulating tumor DNA in untreated peripheral T-cell lymphoma. CDR1 is SGDLS and CDR2 is YYNGEE in the germline V gene. This CDR3 contains 15 residues. V was clipped by 4 bases and J by 4 bases, with 17 bases between them. Measured with immunoSEQ multiplex PCR; TCRdb has only the in-frame clones, and not every one. The sample shows about 9,200 clones, around 74% of them seen only once. Before treatment, baseline tumor tissue was collected for sequencing. The sequencing input was tumor tissue. This TCR was sampled from a human donor with peripheral T-cell lymphoma. V is TRBV9 and J is TRBJ2-5; D not resolved. CDR3 amino acids: CASSPELSPGETQYF. As DNA, the CDR3 is TGTGCCAGCAGCCCCGAGTTATCCCCTGGAGAGACCCAGTACTTC.